This TCR beta chain was profiled in a study of shared clonotypes between healthy human individuals. Points from the study as a whole: Only blood samples were collected, and tissue repertoires likely differ.

CDR3 length: 14 amino acids. Germline CDR1 and CDR2: SQVTM and ANQGSEA. V gave up 2 bases and J gave up 8 bases, with 18 bases separating them. Of note for this clone: The antigen remains undetermined. Only one base separates this from a far larger clonotype, so it likely reflects a read error. Other DNA variants within this sample encode the same CDR3.

This table comes from immunoSEQ multiplex PCR, and its TCRdb copy is limited to in-frame clones, with some not included. The sample yields about 490,000 clones, 81% seen once. Every donor was a Caucasian adult from Nashville, Tennessee. The unsorted samples had tens of millions of PBMCs used for genomic DNA. Sequenced material: PBMCs. The sequence derives from a woman aged 40 to 55 in good health. Some clones in this sample may be carry-over from other donors' samples. The chain couples TRBV29-1 to TRBJ1-1, with D tentatively TRBD1 (6 bases). The DNA for the CDR3 is TGCAGCGTTGAATTTGGAGAGGGGGGGACCGAAGCTTTCTTT. Translating gives CSVEFGEGGTEAFF.